Listed here are 30 T cell receptor beta chains from one sample, sequenced in a study of blood T cells in healthy people across ages. Next came a second PCR, run for about 7 to 12 cycles, which used a sample-barcoded 5' primer along with a J-beta primer mix. One entry per CDR3 protein results from TCRdb running MiXCR on the 5' RACE reads. The data contain over 1,200,000 distinct CDR3 sequences, approximately 59% of them seen just once; the ten biggest clones take up more than 6%. The sequenced material came from blood. These receptors all come from a man younger than 35 in good health.

V and J are TRBV2 and TRBJ2-5; perhaps TRBD1 as D (6 bases). This CDR3 region has 14 residues. With 7 bases removed from V and 2 bases from J, the gap between germline ends came to 14 bases. Germline V CDR1 and CDR2: SNHLY, FYNNEI. CDR3 region: CASTKGVTQETQYF. As DNA, the CDR3 is TGTGCCAGCACTAAGGGGGTGACTCAAGAGACCCAGTACTTC.

This chain connects TRBV19 to TRBJ2-1; TRBD1 might be the D (6 bases). The V and J ends lost 11 bases and 0 bases respectively, with 11 bases between them. Germline V gene data show CDR1 as LNHDA and CDR2 as SQIVND (reference sequence). CDR3 length equals 13 residues. This CDR3 reads CAASGVSYNEQFF. CDR3 nucleotide sequence: TGTGCCGCCTCAGGGGTCTCCTACAATGAGCAGTTCTTC.

The V and J genes are TRBV29-1 and TRBJ2-3; D is perhaps TRBD2 (7 bases). Trimming shortened V by 7 bases and J by 4 bases, and 15 bases separated the two germline ends. This CDR3 region has 13 residues. Per the germline V gene, CDR1 is SQVTM and CDR2 is ANQGSEA. CDR3 in amino acids: CSAQGGDADTQYF. The CDR3 DNA is TGCAGCGCCCAAGGGGGGGATGCAGATACGCAGTATTTT.

This clonotype was seen a handful of times. The rearrangement joins TRBV15 to TRBJ2-7; TRBD1 might be the D (6 bases). This CDR3 has 13 amino acids. Germline V gene data show CDR1 as LNHNV and CDR2 as YYDKDF (reference sequence). V was pared by 5 bases and J by 2 bases, with 10 bases between. The CDR3 DNA follows: TGTGCCACCAGCCTTGACAGGACCTACGAGCAGTACTTC. Translation: CATSLDRTYEQYF.

The chain joins TRBV19 to TRBJ2-1; D remains unclear. V lost 1 base to trimming and J lost 4 bases, with 8 bases between them. The CDR3 is made up of 14 amino acids. Germline lookup yields CDR1 LNHDA and CDR2 SQIVND (reference sequence). The chain's CDR3 is CASSIGSTYNEQFF. CDR3 sequence (DNA): TGTGCCAGTAGTATAGGGTCCACTTACAATGAGCAGTTCTTC.

This clonotype is a singleton in its sample. This chain links TRBV7-6 with TRBJ2-5; 9 bases map to TRBD1. The DNA end is more similar to TRBJ2-7, so the J call may be wrong. CDR1 is SGHVS and CDR2 is FNYEAQ in the germline V gene. The CDR3 consists of 14 residues. CDR3 in DNA: TGTGCCAGCAGCTTCGGGACAGGGATCAACGAGCAGTACTTC. It is translated as CASSFGTGINEQYF.

This clonotype has more than one count but fewer than ten. V and J are TRBV27 and TRBJ2-1, with 13 bases matching TRBD2. After removal of 10 bases from V and 8 bases from J, the junction contained 5 bases not matched to a gene. This CDR3 is built from 13 residues. Germline CDR1 MNHEY, CDR2 SMNVEV (reference sequence). The CDR3 protein is CATVLAGGDEQFF. The CDR3 DNA reads as TGTGCCACCGTACTAGCGGGAGGGGATGAGCAGTTCTTC.

This chain connects TRBV7-9 to TRBJ1-2, with 11 bases matching TRBD1. The trim removed 4 bases at V and 6 bases at J, leaving 10 bases unmatched. The CDR3 runs to 16 residues. Germline CDR1 reads SEHNR; CDR2 reads FQNEAQ (reference sequence). The CDR3 spells CASSWTGGASRHGYTF. As DNA, the CDR3 is TGTGCCAGCAGCTGGACAGGGGGCGCGTCCCGGCATGGCTACACCTTC.

The V call is TRBV20-1, the J call TRBJ2-5, with 7 bases identical to TRBD2. Germline CDR1 DFQATT, CDR2 SNEGSKA (reference sequence). V was clipped by 7 bases and J by 3 bases; unmatched bases: 5. The CDR3 totals 12 residues. CDR3 protein: CSGLLAEETQYF. In DNA form, the CDR3 reads TGCAGTGGGTTGCTAGCGGAAGAGACCCAGTACTTC.

The chain has TRBV15 and TRBJ1-2; D gene unclear. Trimming pared 6 bases from V and 3 bases from J, leaving 8 bases between. The CDR3 spans 12 residues. Per germline, CDR1 LNHNV and CDR2 YYDKDF (reference sequence). CDR3 coding DNA: TGTGCCACCAGTTGGTCAGACTATGGCTACACCTTC. This gives the protein CATSWSDYGYTF.

This chain connects TRBV5-1 to TRBJ1-1; D is possibly TRBD1 (5 bases). This CDR3 contains 14 residues. Trimming removed 0 bases at V and 5 bases at J, with 11 bases between. Germline V gene data show CDR1 as SGHRS and CDR2 as YFSETQ. The CDR3 nucleotides are TGCGCCAGCAGCTTGGTGGGGGTATTTACTGAAGCTTTCTTT. Translation gives CASSLVGVFTEAFF. The variable domain in full, completed from reference TRBV5-1 and TRBJ1-1, reads KAGVTQTPRYLIKTRGQQVTLSCSPISGHRSVSWYQQTPGQGLQFLFEYFSETQRNKGNFPGRFSGRQFSNSRSEMNVSTLELGDSALYLCASSLVGVFTEAFFGQGTRLTVV.

The chain carries TRBV4-1 and TRBJ2-1; D gene ambiguous. The CDR3 is 15 amino acids. Per germline, CDR1 MGHRA and CDR2 YSYEKL. Trimming took off 4 bases at V and 4 bases at J, with 14 bases between the two ends. This chain's CDR3 is CASSRGSELYNEQFF. CDR3 sequence (DNA): TGCGCCAGCAGCCGGGGTTCTGAGCTGTACAATGAGCAGTTCTTC.

The chain employs TRBV6-1 and TRBJ2-5; TRBD2 agrees at 11 bases. CDR1 MNHNS and CDR2 SASEGT come from the germline V gene. The J segment lost 1 base and the V segment lost 3 bases, leaving 7 bases of the junction unmatched. The CDR3 is made up of 17 amino acids. CDR3 residues: CASSDGLAGVVQETQYF. The CDR3 nucleotides are TGTGCCAGCAGTGACGGACTAGCGGGCGTCGTCCAAGAGACCCAGTACTTC.

The chain has TRBV27 and TRBJ2-2; D perhaps matches TRBD2 (5 bases). The CDR3 is made up of 19 amino acids. The germline V gene encodes CDR1 MNHEY and CDR2 SMNVEV (reference sequence). Trimming stripped 3 bases from V and 0 bases from J, with 20 bases between. CDR3 residues: CASSFSGSQDYPNTGELFF. The CDR3 DNA is TGTGCCAGCAGTTTTTCGGGCAGCCAAGACTACCCGAACACCGGGGAGCTGTTTTTT.

The V gene is TRBV18, the J gene TRBJ1-1; D ambiguous. The germline V gene has CDR1 KGHSH and CDR2 LQKENI. V gave up 5 bases and J gave up 4 bases, with 11 bases separating them. This CDR3 comprises 13 residues. The CDR3 loop is CASSSDLSTEAFF. In nucleotides, the CDR3 is TGTGCCAGCTCATCGGACCTATCCACTGAAGCTTTCTTT.

The rearrangement uses TRBV6-1 and TRBJ2-3, with 8 bases that match TRBD1. CDR1 is MNHNS, CDR2 SASEGT, per germline. This CDR3 is built from 14 residues. Trimming removed 5 bases from V and 5 bases from J; junction bases left unmatched: 6. Here the CDR3 DNA reads TGTGCCAGCAGTCAAGGACAGGGCAGAGATACGCAGTATTTT. Protein sequence: CASSQGQGRDTQYF.

The chain combines TRBV20-1 with TRBJ2-4; TRBD2 agrees at 11 bases. The DNA matches TRBJ2-7 better at its end, which makes the J call doubtful. The CDR3 covers 15 residues. Germline CDR1 DFQATT, CDR2 SNEGSKA (reference sequence). This CDR3 is CSARDGTSGTYEQYF. CDR3 in DNA: TGCAGTGCTAGAGATGGGACTAGCGGAACCTACGAGCAGTACTTC.

The chain links TRBV20-1 to TRBJ2-7, with D perhaps matching TRBD2 (6 bases). Trimming removed 2 bases from V and 2 bases from J, with 10 bases in between. Germline CDR1 and CDR2: DFQATT and SNEGSKA (reference sequence). The CDR3 consists of 13 residues. This CDR3 reads CSARPSDTYEQYF. The CDR3 region has the DNA TGCAGTGCTAGACCTAGCGACACCTACGAGCAGTACTTC.

This clonotype was picked up a small number of times. The chain combines TRBV4-1 with TRBJ2-7; D is unclear. There are 15 residues in the CDR3. CDR1 is MGHRA and CDR2 is YSYEKL in the germline V gene. V dropped 3 bases and J dropped 0 bases, with 12 bases sitting between them. CDR3 in amino acids: CASSQGKGSSYEQYF. The CDR3 nucleotides read TGCGCCAGCAGCCAGGGAAAGGGAAGCTCCTACGAGCAGTACTTC.

This clonotype came up a few times. The chain uses TRBV10-3 and TRBJ2-3, with 8 nucleotides matching TRBD2. The CDR3 sequence is 13 residues long. The germline CDR1 and CDR2 sequences are ENHRY and SYGVKD. V shed 4 bases, J shed 4 bases, and the junction held 1 base outside the gene matches. In DNA form, the CDR3 reads TGTGCCATCAGTGGGACTAGCTCAGATACGCAGTATTTT. Its translation is CAISGTSSDTQYF.

The chain carries TRBV6-2 or TRBV6-3 and TRBJ2-1; the D is unclear. The CDR3 runs to 14 residues. V was cut by 0 bases and J by 12 bases, with 15 bases left in between. Germline V gene sequence: CDR1 MNHEY, CDR2 SVGEGT. In DNA, the CDR3 is TGTGCCAGCAGTTACTCGCGGCCCCCAGAGGTGCAGTTCTTC. This translates into CASSYSRPPEVQFF.

The CDR3 is CASRWAGLAERYYNEQFF. In DNA form, the CDR3 reads TGTGCCAGCAGGTGGGCGGGACTAGCGGAAAGGTACTACAATGAGCAGTTCTTC. V gene TRBV5-6 combines with J gene TRBJ2-1; TRBD2 aligns across 11 bases. Germline CDR1 reads SGHDT; CDR2 reads YYEEEE. The trim removed 5 bases at V and 3 bases at J, leaving 13 bases unmatched. The CDR3 contains 18 residues. Full variable domain (missing parts from reference TRBV5-6 and TRBJ2-1): DAGVTQSPTHLIKTRGQQVTLRCSPKSGHDTVSWYQQALGQGPQFIFQYYEEEERQRGNFPDRFSGHQFPNYSSELNVNALLLGDSALYLCASRWAGLAERYYNEQFFGPGTRLTVL.

This chain uses TRBV7-9 with TRBJ2-5; D is perhaps TRBD2 (5 bases). Trimming shortened V by 5 bases and J by 2 bases, and 9 bases separated the two germline ends. Germline V gene lookup returns CDR1 SEHNR and CDR2 FQNEAQ (reference sequence). The CDR3 is made up of 13 amino acids. The CDR3 here is CASSDPGQETQYF. CDR3 sequence (DNA): TGTGCCAGCAGCGACCCGGGGCAAGAGACCCAGTACTTC.

This clonotype was seen only a few times. This chain uses TRBV6-6 with TRBJ2-3, with D maybe TRBD1 (5 bases). V lost 0 bases to trimming and J lost 4 bases, with 11 bases between them. CDR1 and CDR2 (germline): MNHNY, SVGAGI (reference sequence). The CDR3 is made up of 15 amino acids. CDR3 nucleotides: TGTGCCAGCAGTTACTCCCGGCAGGGTCCAGATACGCAGTATTTT. This gives the protein CASSYSRQGPDTQYF.

The chain employs TRBV7-2 and TRBJ2-5, with 7 bases that match TRBD1. V shed 6 bases and J 1 base; nucleotides not matched to a gene: 8. Per the germline V gene, CDR1 is SGHTA and CDR2 is FQGNSA. CDR3 size: 15 residues. This CDR3 reads CASRSGGSGQETQYF. The CDR3 DNA reads TGTGCCAGCAGGTCAGGGGGTTCGGGCCAAGAGACCCAGTACTTC.

The CDR3 coding sequence is TGCGCCAGCAGCCCGGGTCGTAGAGGAGCGGTCTATGGCTACACCTTC. It translates to CASSPGRRGAVYGYTF. The rearrangement joins TRBV4-1 to TRBJ1-2; D is ambiguous. Germline values: CDR1 MGHRA, CDR2 YSYEKL. The CDR3 runs 16 residues. V lost 4 bases and J 4 bases, leaving 19 bases between the germline ends.

This clonotype was observed a few times. V usage is TRBV12-3 or TRBV12-4 and J usage is TRBJ1-2; the D is unclear. The V end was cut by 3 bases, the J end by 0 bases, with 5 bases between. The CDR3 covers 13 residues. CDR3: CASSLPANYGYTF. CDR3 DNA: TGTGCCAGCAGTTTGCCAGCTAACTATGGCTACACCTTC.

Notes on this clonotype: The junction shows a germline mismatch at one end, possibly a read error. The CDR3 nucleotides are TGTGCCAGCAGGTCAGGATACAGGCTTAGCTCCTACGAGCGGTACTTC. It codes for CASRSGYRLSSYERYF. V and J are TRBV12-3 or TRBV12-4 and TRBJ2-7; the D gene is possibly TRBD1 (5 bases). The CDR3 consists of 16 residues.

CDR3 residues: CASSQDMAVTFNEQFF. Here the CDR3 DNA reads TGCGCCAGCAGCCAAGATATGGCTGTCACCTTCAATGAGCAGTTCTTC. This chain uses TRBV4-1 with TRBJ2-1; no clear D gene. V shed 0 bases and J shed 6 bases, with 15 bases lying between them. The CDR3 totals 16 residues. Germline CDR1 and CDR2: MGHRA and YSYEKL.

The chain is built from TRBV6-2 or TRBV6-3 and TRBJ1-2; TRBD1 aligns across 8 bases. Germline CDR1 is MNHEY and CDR2 is SVGEGT. J lost 6 bases, V lost 7 bases, and 10 bases had no gene match. The CDR3 has 14 amino acids. The CDR3 protein is CASTLPDRDNGYTF. The CDR3 coding sequence is TGTGCCAGCACCCTCCCGGACAGGGACAATGGCTACACCTTC.